This T cell receptor beta chain appears in the sequencing data of a study of shared clonotypes between healthy human individuals. The CDR3 totals 13 residues. Trimming cost V 3 bases and J 4 bases, with 10 bases left between them. Germline CDR1 and CDR2: GTSNPN and SVGIG (reference sequence). Assay: immunoSEQ multiplex PCR; the TCRdb copy retains only in-frame clones and omits some. The table has around 1,100,000 clones, 70% to 80% seen once. The receptor comes from a man between 18 and 35 years old in good health. Some clones in this sample may be carry-over from other donors' samples. Sample: memory CD4+ T cells from PBMCs. Subset in this sample: CD45RA-negative fraction. The rearrangement joins TRBV30 to TRBJ1-5; D remains unclear. This chain's CDR3 is CAWSRILNQPQHF. CDR3 DNA: TGTGCCTGGAGCCGAATCCTAAATCAGCCCCAGCATTTT.